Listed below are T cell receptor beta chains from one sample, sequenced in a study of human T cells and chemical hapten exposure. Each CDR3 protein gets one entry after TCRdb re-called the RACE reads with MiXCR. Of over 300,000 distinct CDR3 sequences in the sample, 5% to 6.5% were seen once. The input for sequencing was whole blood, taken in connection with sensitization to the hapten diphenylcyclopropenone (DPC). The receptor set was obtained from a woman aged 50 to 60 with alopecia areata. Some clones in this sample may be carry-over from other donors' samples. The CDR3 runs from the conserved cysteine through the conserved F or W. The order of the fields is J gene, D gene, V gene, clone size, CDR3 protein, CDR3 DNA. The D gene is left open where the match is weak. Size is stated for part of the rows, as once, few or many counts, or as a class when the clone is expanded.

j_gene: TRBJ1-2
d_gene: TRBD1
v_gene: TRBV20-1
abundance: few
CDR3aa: CSAPGGNGYTF
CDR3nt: TGCAGTGCCCCAGGGGGCAATGGCTACACCTTC

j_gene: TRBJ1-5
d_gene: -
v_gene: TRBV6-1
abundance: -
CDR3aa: CASRTLENQPQHF
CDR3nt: TGTGCCAGCAGAACCCTGGAGAACCAGCCCCAGCATTTT

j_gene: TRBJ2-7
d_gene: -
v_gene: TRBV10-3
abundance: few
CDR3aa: CAISEQRSEQYF
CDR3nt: TGTGCCATCAGTGAGCAAAGGAGCGAGCAGTACTTC

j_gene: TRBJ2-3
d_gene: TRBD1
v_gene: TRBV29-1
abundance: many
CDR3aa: CSAASWDRGTRDTQYF
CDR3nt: TGCAGCGCCGCGTCCTGGGACAGGGGGACCCGCGATACGCAGTATTTT

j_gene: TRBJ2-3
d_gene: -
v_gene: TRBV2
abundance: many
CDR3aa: CAGAGANTDTQYF
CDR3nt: TGTGCCGGGGCGGGGGCGAACACAGATACGCAGTATTTT

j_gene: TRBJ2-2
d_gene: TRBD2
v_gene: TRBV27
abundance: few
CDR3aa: CASSPGTTHTGELFF
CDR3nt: TGTGCCAGCAGCCCCGGGACTACACACACCGGGGAGCTGTTTTTT

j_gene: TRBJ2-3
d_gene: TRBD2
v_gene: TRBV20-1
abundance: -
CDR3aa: CSAKAGGAPGTQYF
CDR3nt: TGCAGTGCTAAAGCGGGAGGGGCCCCCGGTACGCAGTATTTT

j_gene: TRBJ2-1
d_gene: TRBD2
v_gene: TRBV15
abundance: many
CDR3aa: CATSTDLAGGFYNEQFF
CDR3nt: TGTGCCACCAGCACCGATCTAGCGGGAGGATTCTACAATGAGCAGTTCTTC

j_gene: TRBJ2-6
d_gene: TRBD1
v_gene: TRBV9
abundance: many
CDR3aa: CASSEGALGANVLTF
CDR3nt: TGTGCCAGCAGTGAGGGGGCGCTTGGGGCCAACGTCCTGACTTTC

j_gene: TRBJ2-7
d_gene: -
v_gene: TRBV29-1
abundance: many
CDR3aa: CSARDGSYEQYF
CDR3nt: TGCAGCGCTAGGGACGGTTCCTACGAGCAGTACTTC

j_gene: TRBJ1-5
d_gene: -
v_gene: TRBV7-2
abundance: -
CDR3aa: CASSLGRGQGQPQHF
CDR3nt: TGTGCCAGCAGCTTAGGCCGGGGGCAGGGTCAGCCCCAGCATTTT

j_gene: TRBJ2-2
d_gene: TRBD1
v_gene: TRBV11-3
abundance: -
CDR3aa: CASSSRQGVTGELFF
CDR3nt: TGTGCCAGCAGCTCCCGACAGGGGGTCACCGGGGAGCTGTTTTTT

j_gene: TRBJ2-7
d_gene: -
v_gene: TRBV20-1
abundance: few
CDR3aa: CSARPLTYEQYF
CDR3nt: TGCAGTGCTAGGCCATTGACCTACGAGCAGTACTTC

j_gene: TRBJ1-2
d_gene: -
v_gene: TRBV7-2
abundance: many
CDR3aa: CASSTGPDYGYTF
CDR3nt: TGTGCCAGCAGCACGGGACCGGACTATGGCTACACCTTC

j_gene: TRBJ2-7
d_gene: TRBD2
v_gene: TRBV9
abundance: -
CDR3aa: CASSVEASGGFYEQYF
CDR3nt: TGTGCCAGCAGCGTAGAGGCTAGCGGGGGATTCTACGAGCAGTACTTC

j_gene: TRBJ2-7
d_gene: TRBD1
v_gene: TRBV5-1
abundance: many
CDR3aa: CASSSVTGGSIYEQYF
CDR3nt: TGCGCCAGCAGCTCCGTAACAGGGGGATCTATCTACGAGCAGTACTTC

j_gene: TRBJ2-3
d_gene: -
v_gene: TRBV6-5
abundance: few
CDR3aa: CASSYSGPDTQYF
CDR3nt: TGTGCCAGCAGTTACTCGGGGCCAGATACGCAGTATTTT

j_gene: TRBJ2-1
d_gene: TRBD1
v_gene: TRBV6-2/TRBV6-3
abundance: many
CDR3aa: CASRPVDRGSHEQFF
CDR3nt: TGTGCCAGCAGACCTGTGGACAGGGGTTCACATGAGCAGTTCTTC

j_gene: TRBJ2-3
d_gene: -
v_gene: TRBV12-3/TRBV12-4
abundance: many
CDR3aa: CASSLNTPQYF
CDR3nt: TGTGCCAGCAGTTTAAACACGCCGCAGTATTTT

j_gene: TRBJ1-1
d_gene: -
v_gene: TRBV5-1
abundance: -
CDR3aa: CASSLERERAFF
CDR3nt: TGCGCCAGCAGCTTGGAGCGTGAAAGAGCTTTCTTT